This entry lists 29 T cell receptor beta chains sequenced from one sample in a study of blood T cell repertoires in COVID-19. TCRdb's table, derived via immunoSEQ multiplex PCR, lists solely in-frame clones and lacks some. The table has 190,000 or so clones, about 83% seen once. The sequencing input was peripheral blood. The receptor set was obtained from a woman aged 18-35 years who had recovered from COVID-19.

V is TRBV6-2 or TRBV6-3 and J is TRBJ2-7; TRBD2 is a possible D gene (6 bases). Germline V gene data show CDR1 as MNHEY and CDR2 as SVGEGT. The CDR3 is 13 residues long. V lost 2 bases and J 6 bases, leaving 11 bases between the germline ends. Here the CDR3 reads CASSYGGNLEQYV. CDR3 nucleotide sequence: TGTGCCAGCAGTTACGGGGGGAATCTCGAGCAGTACGTC.

The rearrangement joins TRBV6-2 or TRBV6-3 to TRBJ2-3; the match to TRBD2 covers 8 bases. CDR3 size: 17 residues. Germline CDR1 MNHEY, CDR2 SVGEGT. Germline trimming cut 3 bases from V and 1 base from J; bases unmatched to any gene: 9. CDR3: CASSYTSGSFGTDTQYF. The CDR3 nucleotides read TGTGCCAGCAGTTATACAAGCGGGAGTTTTGGCACAGATACGCAGTATTTT.

The V call is TRBV20-1, the J call TRBJ1-4; maybe TRBD1 (5 bases). The CDR3 is made up of 17 amino acids. Germline lookup yields CDR1 DFQATT and CDR2 SNEGSKA (reference sequence). V lost 3 bases, J lost 6 bases, and 23 bases lay in between. DNA for the CDR3: TGCAGTGCTAGTGGGGCCGGCGCAACTGTGGTCCATGAAAAACTGTTTTTT. Translating it yields CSASGAGATVVHEKLFF.

The CDR3 loop is CASSIEQGYGYTF. DNA for the CDR3: TGTGCCAGCAGTATCGAACAGGGCTATGGCTACACCTTC. The V call is TRBV28, the J call TRBJ1-2; perhaps TRBD1 as D (6 bases). Germline V lookup: CDR1 MDHEN, CDR2 SYDVKM. Trimming pared 5 bases from V and 4 bases from J, leaving 11 bases between. The CDR3 has 13 residues.

The chain joins TRBV7-3 to TRBJ2-7; 10 bases match TRBD2. J lost 2 bases, V lost 1 base, and 2 bases had no gene match. Germline V CDR1 and CDR2: SGHTA, FQGTGA. CDR3 size: 15 residues. CDR3 sequence (DNA): TGTGCCAGCAGCTTAATAGGACTAGCGGCCTACGAGCAGTACGTC. Protein: CASSLIGLAAYEQYV.

The gene calls are TRBV29-1 and TRBJ1-3, with D unclear. CDR3 size: 13 residues. Germline V gene data show CDR1 as SQVTM and CDR2 as ANQGSEA. V was clipped by 2 bases and J by 0 bases, with 5 bases between them. CDR3 protein: CSVEQNSGNTIYF. The CDR3 DNA is TGCAGCGTTGAACAAAACTCTGGAAACACCATATATTTT.

The chain links TRBV11-3 to TRBJ2-1, with a possible D match to TRBD2 (5 bases). V dropped 4 bases and J dropped 6 bases, with 10 bases sitting between them. Germline V gene data show CDR1 as SGHNT and CDR2 as YENEEA. The length of the CDR3 is 13 residues. CDR3 sequence reads: CASSSEAGNEQFF. DNA of the CDR3: TGTGCCAGCAGCTCCGAGGCGGGCAATGAGCAGTTCTTC. The full variable domain, in which reference TRBV11-3 and TRBJ2-1 provide the parts outside the CDR3, is EAGVVQSPRYKIIEKKQPVAFWCNPISGHNTLYWYLQNLGQGPELLIRYENEEAVDDSQLPKDRFSAERLKGVDSTLKIQPAELGDSAVYLCASSSEAGNEQFFGPGTRLTVL.

V and J are TRBV10-3 and TRBJ1-1; D gene unclear. Looked up from germline, CDR1 is ENHRY and CDR2 is SYGVKD. The CDR3 runs 12 residues. The germline V and J ends were trimmed by 7 bases and 8 bases, with 14 bases remaining between them. The CDR3 DNA sequence: TGTGCCATCACCGAAGACGGGGAAGAAGCTTTCTTT. It codes for CAITEDGEEAFF.

The chain employs TRBV11-2 and TRBJ2-1; possibly TRBD2 for D (5 bases). The CDR3 has 15 residues. Trimming stripped 1 base from V and 3 bases from J, with 10 bases between. The V gene's germline CDR1 is SGHAT and CDR2 FQNNGV. The CDR3 DNA reads TGTGCCAGCAGCTTAGGAGAGGGCCGCTACAATGAGCAGTTCTTC. As protein: CASSLGEGRYNEQFF. Full variable domain (missing parts from reference TRBV11-2 and TRBJ2-1): EAGVAQSPRYKIIEKRQSVAFWCNPISGHATLYWYQQILGQGPKLLIQFQNNGVVDDSQLPKDRFSAERLKGVDSTLKIQPAKLEDSAVYLCASSLGEGRYNEQFFGPGTRLTVL.

The chain links TRBV4-1 to TRBJ2-2; TRBD2 agrees at 15 bases. This CDR3 is built from 21 residues. V lost 0 bases, J lost 0 bases, and 8 bases stayed unmatched. Germline V CDR1 and CDR2: MGHRA, YSYEKL. CDR3 region: CASSQDQGTSGRFANTGELFF. For the CDR3, the DNA is TGCGCCAGCAGCCAAGATCAGGGGACTAGCGGGAGGTTCGCGAACACCGGGGAGCTGTTTTTT.

This chain connects TRBV6-5 to TRBJ2-4; the match to TRBD2 covers 10 bases. The CDR3 contains 14 residues. Germline trimming cut 4 bases from V and 7 bases from J; bases unmatched to any gene: 4. The germline CDR1 and CDR2 sequences are MNHEY and SVGAGI. The CDR3 region has the DNA TGTGCCAGCAGTTCCAGCGGGAGGGCGAACATTCAGTACTTC. This sequence encodes CASSSSGRANIQYF.

This chain joins TRBV24-1 and TRBJ2-2; 7 bases are shared with TRBD1. Unmatched junction bases numbered 9, after V lost 3 bases and J lost 3 bases. Germline CDR1 and CDR2: KGHDR and SFDVKD. This CDR3 region has 17 residues. CDR3 nucleotide sequence: TGTGCCACCAGTGATCCAGAACGGGACAGCTACACCGGGGAGCTGTTTTTT. Protein: CATSDPERDSYTGELFF.

CDR3 DNA: TGTGCCAGCAGTTACTCGCCGGACAGTTTGAACACTGAAGCTTTCTTT. Amino acids: CASSYSPDSLNTEAFF. The chain carries TRBV6-2 or TRBV6-3 and TRBJ1-1; D is possibly TRBD1 (6 bases). The CDR3 sequence is 16 residues long. The germline gives CDR1 MNHEY, CDR2 SVGEGT. The V end lost 0 bases, the J end lost 0 bases, and 11 bases lay between the germline ends.

In DNA, the CDR3 is TGTGCCAGCAGCTCCCAGGGCAGCTCCTACAATGAGCAGTTCTTC. Its protein product is CASSSQGSSYNEQFF. The V gene is TRBV7-8, the J gene TRBJ2-1, with TRBD1 as a possible D gene (5 bases). The CDR3 spans 15 residues. The V end was cut by 4 bases, the J end by 0 bases, with 10 bases between. CDR1 and CDR2 (germline): SGHVS, FQNEAQ.

The chain recombines TRBV5-1 with TRBJ1-1; no reliable D call. V lost 0 bases and J 1 base, leaving 4 bases between the germline ends. CDR1 is SGHRS, CDR2 YFSETQ, per germline. CDR3 length equals 13 residues. The DNA for the CDR3 is TGCGCCAGCAGCTTGGAAGCGAACACTGAAGCTTTCTTT. This translates into CASSLEANTEAFF.

This clone turned up a few times. This sequence joins TRBV2 and TRBJ1-4; D not certain. Germline CDR1 and CDR2: SNHLY and FYNNEI. CDR3 length: 14 residues. The ends were cut back, 4 bases at V and 5 bases at J, with 11 bases in the middle. Here the CDR3 DNA reads TGTGCCAGCAGTGGTCGGGGTGGCAATGAAAAACTGTTTTTT. As protein: CASSGRGGNEKLFF.

The sample holds one count of this clone. The CDR3 DNA is TGTGCCAGTAGTATCGGGACAACGAACACTGAAGCTTTCTTT. Translated: CASSIGTTNTEAFF. The chain has TRBV19 and TRBJ1-1; D is perhaps TRBD1 (6 bases). Germline V gives CDR1 LNHDA, CDR2 SQIVND (reference sequence). V was pared by 3 bases and J by 1 base, with 9 bases between. CDR3 length: 14 amino acids.

This clone appeared once. V and J are TRBV5-6 and TRBJ1-5; TRBD1 aligns across 8 bases. Trimming removed 4 bases from V and 6 bases from J; junction bases left unmatched: 18. Per germline, CDR1 SGHDT and CDR2 YYEEEE. The CDR3 runs 18 residues. The CDR3 DNA sequence: TGTGCCAGCAGCCGAACATACCAATTCGGACAGGGTGGTCAGCCCCAGCATTTT. Protein: CASSRTYQFGQGGQPQHF.

The chain has TRBV24-1 and TRBJ2-5; D may be TRBD2 (7 bases). V was clipped by 6 bases and J by 5 bases, with 18 bases between them. The CDR3 spans 15 residues. The V gene's germline CDR1 is KGHDR and CDR2 SFDVKD. CDR3 in amino acids: CATSFAGARGETQYF. The DNA of the CDR3 is TGTGCCACCAGTTTCGCGGGGGCGCGAGGGGAGACCCAGTACTTC.

In this sample, this clone turned up once. V gene TRBV4-1 combines with J gene TRBJ2-1; 8 bases agree with TRBD1. CDR1 and CDR2 from the germline V gene are MGHRA and YSYEKL. The CDR3 extends over 15 amino acids. J was trimmed by 7 bases and V by 0 bases; bases with no gene match: 5. The CDR3 sequence is CASSQESTGGNEQFF. Here the CDR3 DNA reads TGCGCCAGCAGCCAAGAATCTACAGGGGGGAATGAGCAGTTCTTC.

V gene TRBV29-1 combines with J gene TRBJ1-2; D remains ambiguous. The CDR3 length is 10 residues. Germline V CDR1 and CDR2: SQVTM, ANQGSEA. Trimming pared 5 bases from V and 6 bases from J, leaving 7 bases between. For the CDR3, the DNA is TGCAGCGTTTACGGGGATGGCTACACCTTC. It translates to CSVYGDGYTF.

The chain is built from TRBV5-4 and TRBJ1-1; 8 bases align to TRBD1. CDR3 length: 15 residues. V lost 4 bases to trimming and J lost 7 bases; unmatched junction nucleotides: 12. CDR1 and CDR2 from the germline V gene are SGHNT and YYREEE (reference sequence). Written as DNA, the CDR3 is TGTGCCAGCAGCCCTGAGGCAGGGGGCGGGAGTGAAGCTTTCTTT. It is translated as CASSPEAGGGSEAFF.

This rearrangement joins TRBV3-1 (or the pseudogene TRBV3-2) to TRBJ2-7, with a weak D call TRBD2 (5 bases). This CDR3 region has 13 residues. The germline CDR1 and CDR2 sequences are LGHDT and YNNKEL (reference sequence). The ends were cut back, 4 bases at V and 6 bases at J, with 13 bases in the middle. The CDR3 here is CASSLNGVAEQYF. The CDR3 DNA sequence: TGTGCCAGCAGCCTGAACGGGGTTGCCGAGCAGTACTTC.

There are a few counts of this clone. The chain combines TRBV4-1 with TRBJ1-1, with TRBD1 matching 9 bases. The CDR3 runs 17 residues. V trimming: 0 bases; J trimming: 2 bases; junction bases outside the gene matches: 7. CDR1 is MGHRA and CDR2 is YSYEKL in the germline V gene. The chain's CDR3 is CASSQDGWTGANTEAFF. The CDR3 DNA reads as TGCGCCAGCAGCCAAGATGGGTGGACAGGGGCCAACACTGAAGCTTTCTTT.

In its sample, this clone was seen once. The chain has TRBV19 and TRBJ1-2; 7 bases line up with TRBD1. CDR1 and CDR2 from the germline V gene are LNHDA and SQIVND (reference sequence). V was pared by 6 bases and J by 7 bases, with 11 bases of the junction left unmatched. The CDR3 length is 14 residues. The CDR3 nucleotides read TGTGCCAGTAGCCAAACAGGGGCCGACGGTGGCTACACCTTC. Its protein product is CASSQTGADGGYTF.

The J gene is TRBJ2-3, the V gene TRBV28, with D tentatively TRBD2 (5 bases). Germline V CDR1 and CDR2: MDHEN, SYDVKM. The CDR3 runs to 15 residues. The V end was cut by 3 bases, the J end by 0 bases, with 10 bases between. CDR3 in DNA: TGTGCCAGCAGTTTGTGGGGAGAAAGCACAGATACGCAGTATTTT. Its protein is CASSLWGESTDTQYF.

J is TRBJ2-3 and V is TRBV6-6; maybe TRBD1 (6 bases). Germline values: CDR1 MNHNY, CDR2 SVGAGI (reference sequence). V shed 8 bases and J shed 0 bases, with 12 bases lying between them. This CDR3 spans 14 amino acids. CDR3 DNA: TGTGCCAGCGCCGGACAGCCTAGCACAGATACGCAGTATTTT. Translation: CASAGQPSTDTQYF.

The chain uses TRBV3-1 (or the pseudogene TRBV3-2) and TRBJ2-1, with 11 positions matching TRBD2. Germline V CDR1 and CDR2: LGHDT, YNNKEL (reference sequence). This CDR3 spans 19 amino acids. V lost 1 base, J lost 3 bases, and 11 bases stayed unmatched. The CDR3, as DNA: TGTGCCAGCAGCCAAGGGCTTGCACTAGCGGGAGCCGGCTACAATGAGCAGTTCTTC. Amino acids: CASSQGLALAGAGYNEQFF.

A note on this clone: The sample contains more than one DNA sequence encoding this CDR3. The gene calls are TRBV5-1 and TRBJ2-3; D unresolved. The V gene's germline CDR1 is SGHRS and CDR2 YFSETQ. V was shortened by 0 bases and J by 3 bases, with 8 bases between the two germline ends. The CDR3 length is 14 residues. In DNA, the CDR3 is TGCGCCAGCAGCTTGGCAACGGAGACAGATACGCAGTATTTT. Translating gives CASSLATETDTQYF. The whole variable domain, remainder taken from reference TRBV5-1 and TRBJ2-3, is KAGVTQTPRYLIKTRGQQVTLSCSPISGHRSVSWYQQTPGQGLQFLFEYFSETQRNKGNFPGRFSGRQFSNSRSEMNVSTLELGDSALYLCASSLATETDTQYFGPGTRLTVL.